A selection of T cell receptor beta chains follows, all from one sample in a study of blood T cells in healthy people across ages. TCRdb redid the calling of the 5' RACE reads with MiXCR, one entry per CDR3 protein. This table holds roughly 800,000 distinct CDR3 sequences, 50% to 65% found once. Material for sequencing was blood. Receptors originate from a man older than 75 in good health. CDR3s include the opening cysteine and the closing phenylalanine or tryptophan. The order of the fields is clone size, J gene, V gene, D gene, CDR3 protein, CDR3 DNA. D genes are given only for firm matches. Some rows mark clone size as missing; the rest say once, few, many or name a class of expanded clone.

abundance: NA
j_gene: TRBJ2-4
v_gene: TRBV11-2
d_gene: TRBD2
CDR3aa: CASSSPGLAGPKNIQYF
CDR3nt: TGTGCCAGCAGCTCACCCGGACTAGCGGGGCCCAAAAACATTCAGTACTTC

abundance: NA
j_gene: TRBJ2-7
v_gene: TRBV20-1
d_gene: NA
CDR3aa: CSARTETYEQYF
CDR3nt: TGCAGCGCTCGGACAGAGACCTACGAGCAGTACTTC

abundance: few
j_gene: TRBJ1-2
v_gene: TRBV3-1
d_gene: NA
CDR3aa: CASSQVRFGGGYTF
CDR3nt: TGTGCCAGCAGCCAAGTCAGATTCGGGGGGGGCTACACCTTC

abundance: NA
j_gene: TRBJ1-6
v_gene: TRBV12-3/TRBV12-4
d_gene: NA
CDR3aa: CASSLLARYNSPLHF
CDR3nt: TGTGCCAGCAGTTTACTTGCCCGGTATAATTCACCCCTCCACTTT

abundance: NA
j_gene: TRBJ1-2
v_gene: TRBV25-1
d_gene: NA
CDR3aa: CASSELGSGYTF
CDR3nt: TGTGCCAGCAGTGAACTAGGGTCTGGCTACACCTTC

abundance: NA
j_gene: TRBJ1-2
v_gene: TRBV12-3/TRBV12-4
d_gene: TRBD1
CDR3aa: CASSLGDRSGYTF
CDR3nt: TGTGCCAGCAGTTTAGGGGACAGGAGTGGCTACACCTTC

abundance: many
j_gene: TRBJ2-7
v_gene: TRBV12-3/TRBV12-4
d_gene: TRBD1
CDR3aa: CASSFLQGIDEQYF
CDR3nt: TGTGCCAGCAGTTTCTTACAGGGGATCGACGAGCAGTACTTC

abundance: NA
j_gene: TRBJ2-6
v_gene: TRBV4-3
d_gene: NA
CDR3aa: CASSPGGAYFSGANVLTF
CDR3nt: TGCGCCAGCAGCCCTGGAGGCGCCTACTTCTCTGGGGCCAACGTCCTGACTTTC

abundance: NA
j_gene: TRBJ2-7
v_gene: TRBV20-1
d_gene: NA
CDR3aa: CSARDPSTGSSYEQYF
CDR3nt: TGCAGTGCTAGAGATCCTAGCACGGGGAGCTCCTACGAGCAGTACTTC

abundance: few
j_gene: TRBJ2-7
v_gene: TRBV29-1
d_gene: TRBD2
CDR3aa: CSVWTSGYYEQYF
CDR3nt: TGCAGCGTTTGGACTAGCGGCTACTACGAGCAGTACTTC

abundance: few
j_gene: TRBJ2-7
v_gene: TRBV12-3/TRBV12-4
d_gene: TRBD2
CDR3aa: CASSIAGGPFYEQYF
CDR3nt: TGTGCCAGCAGTATAGCGGGAGGGCCTTTCTACGAGCAGTACTTC

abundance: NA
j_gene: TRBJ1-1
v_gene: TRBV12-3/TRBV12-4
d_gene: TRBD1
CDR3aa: CASSYRDRTEAFF
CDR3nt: TGTGCCAGCAGCTACCGGGACAGGACTGAAGCTTTCTTT

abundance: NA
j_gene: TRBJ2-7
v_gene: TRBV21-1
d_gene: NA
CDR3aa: CTSRGRDPEQYF
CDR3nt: TGTACCAGCAGGGGGCGGGACCCCGAGCAGTACTTC

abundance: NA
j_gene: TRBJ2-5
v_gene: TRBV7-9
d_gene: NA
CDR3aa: CASSPLPGAKTQYF
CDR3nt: TGTGCCAGCAGCCCCCTCCCGGGCGCGAAGACCCAGTACTTC

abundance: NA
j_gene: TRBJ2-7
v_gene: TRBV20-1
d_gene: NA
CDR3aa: CSASQVDGYEQYF
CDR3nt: TGCAGTGCTAGTCAGGTAGACGGATACGAGCAGTACTTC

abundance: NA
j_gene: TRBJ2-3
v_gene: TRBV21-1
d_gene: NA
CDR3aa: CASSTTSGRLSDTQYF
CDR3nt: TGTGCCAGCAGCACGACTAGCGGGAGATTATCAGATACGCAGTATTTT

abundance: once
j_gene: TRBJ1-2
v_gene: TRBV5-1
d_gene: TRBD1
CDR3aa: CASSLAGTGGGGGYTF
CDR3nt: TGCGCCAGCAGCTTGGCGGGGACAGGGGGCGGAGGCGGCTACACCTTC

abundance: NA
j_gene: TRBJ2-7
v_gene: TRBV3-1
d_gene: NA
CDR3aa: CASSQDRTSYEQYF
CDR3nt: TGTGCCAGCAGCCAAGACAGGACCTCCTACGAGCAGTACTTC

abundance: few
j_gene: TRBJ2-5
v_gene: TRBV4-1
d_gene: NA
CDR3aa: CASSLIGGIGQETQYF
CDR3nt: TGCGCCAGCAGCCTTATCGGTGGAATTGGCCAAGAGACCCAGTACTTC

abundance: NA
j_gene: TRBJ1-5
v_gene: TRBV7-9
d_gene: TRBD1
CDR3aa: CASSSGQGFFQPQHF
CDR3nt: TGTGCCAGCAGCTCTGGACAGGGATTTTTTCAGCCCCAGCATTTT

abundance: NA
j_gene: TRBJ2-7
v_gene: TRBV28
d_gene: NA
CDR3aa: CASRQQGFSYGQYF
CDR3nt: TGTGCCAGCAGGCAACAGGGATTCTCCTACGGGCAGTACTTC

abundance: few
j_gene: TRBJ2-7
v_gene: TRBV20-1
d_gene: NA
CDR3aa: CSASSGPFGYEQYF
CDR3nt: TGCAGTGCTAGCTCAGGGCCTTTTGGCTACGAGCAGTACTTC

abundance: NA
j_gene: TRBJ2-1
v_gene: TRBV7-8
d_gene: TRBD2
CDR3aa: CASSPRLAGEVGEQFF
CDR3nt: TGTGCCAGCAGCCCGAGACTAGCGGGAGAGGTTGGGGAGCAGTTCTTC

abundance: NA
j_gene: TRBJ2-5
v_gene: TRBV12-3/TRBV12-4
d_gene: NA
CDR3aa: CASSPSPGRETQYF
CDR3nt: TGTGCCAGCAGTCCCAGTCCGGGGCGAGAGACCCAGTACTTC

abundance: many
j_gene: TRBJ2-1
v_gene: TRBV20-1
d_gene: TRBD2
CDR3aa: CSAGTSGSYEQFF
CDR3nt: TGCAGTGCCGGGACTAGCGGGAGCTATGAGCAGTTCTTC

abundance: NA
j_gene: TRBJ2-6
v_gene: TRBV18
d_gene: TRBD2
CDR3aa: CASSYAAGATGANVLTF
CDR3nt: TGTGCCAGCTCATATGCAGCGGGAGCCACTGGGGCCAACGTCCTGACTTTC

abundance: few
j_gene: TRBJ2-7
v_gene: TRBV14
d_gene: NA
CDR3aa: CASSQETGLSSYEQYF
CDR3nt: TGTGCCAGCAGCCAAGAGACGGGGCTTAGCTCCTACGAGCAGTACTTC

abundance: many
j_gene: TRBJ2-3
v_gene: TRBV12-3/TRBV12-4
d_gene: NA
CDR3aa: CASSLHRYAYF
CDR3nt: TGTGCCAGCAGCTTGCACAGATACGCGTATTTT

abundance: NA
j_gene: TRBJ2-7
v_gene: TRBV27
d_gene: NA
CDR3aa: CASSPSLSYEQYF
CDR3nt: TGTGCCAGCAGTCCTAGCCTCTCCTACGAGCAGTACTTC

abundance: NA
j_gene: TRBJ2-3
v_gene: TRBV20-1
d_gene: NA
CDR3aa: CSARFPDTQYF
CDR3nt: TGCAGTGCTAGGTTCCCAGATACGCAGTATTTT

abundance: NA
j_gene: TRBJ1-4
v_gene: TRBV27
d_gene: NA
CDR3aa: CASSSRMEANEKLFF
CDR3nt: TGTGCCAGCAGTTCGCGGATGGAAGCTAATGAAAAACTGTTTTTT

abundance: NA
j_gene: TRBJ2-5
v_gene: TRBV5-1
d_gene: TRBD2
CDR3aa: CASSHSGSETQYF
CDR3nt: TGCGCCAGCAGCCACAGCGGGAGCGAGACCCAGTACTTC

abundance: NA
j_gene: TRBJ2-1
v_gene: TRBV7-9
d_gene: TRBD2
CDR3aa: CASSGGAGGHHNEQFF
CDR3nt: TGTGCCAGCAGCGGGGGAGCGGGAGGGCACCACAATGAGCAGTTCTTC

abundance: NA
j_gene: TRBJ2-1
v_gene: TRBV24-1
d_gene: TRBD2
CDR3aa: CATSGGETSGRFYNEQFF
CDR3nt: TGTGCCACCAGTGGTGGGGAGACTAGCGGGAGGTTCTACAATGAGCAGTTCTTC

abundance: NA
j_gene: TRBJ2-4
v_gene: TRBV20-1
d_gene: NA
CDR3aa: CSAGAGTQGNIQYF
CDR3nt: TGCAGTGCTGGGGCCGGGACCCAGGGGAACATTCAGTACTTC

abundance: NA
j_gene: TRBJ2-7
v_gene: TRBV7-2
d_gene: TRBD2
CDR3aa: CASSLDSGRLYEQYF
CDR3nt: TGTGCCAGCAGCTTAGATAGCGGGAGGTTATACGAGCAGTACTTC

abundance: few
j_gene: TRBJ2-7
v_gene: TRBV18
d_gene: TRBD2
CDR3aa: CASSPPGTNYEQYF
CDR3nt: TGTGCCAGCTCACCACCCGGGACTAACTACGAGCAGTACTTC

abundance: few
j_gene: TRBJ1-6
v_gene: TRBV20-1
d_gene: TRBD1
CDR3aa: CSAPDRGKNSPLHF
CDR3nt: TGCAGTGCCCCGGACAGGGGAAAGAATTCACCCCTCCACTTT

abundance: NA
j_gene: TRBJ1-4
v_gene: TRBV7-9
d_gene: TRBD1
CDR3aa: CASSSSGGEKLFF
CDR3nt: TGTGCCAGCAGCTCGTCAGGGGGCGAAAAACTGTTTTTT

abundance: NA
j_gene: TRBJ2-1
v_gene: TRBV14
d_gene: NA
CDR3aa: CASSAGGGTGNEQFF
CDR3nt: TGTGCCAGCAGCGCTGGAGGGGGCACTGGGAATGAGCAGTTCTTC

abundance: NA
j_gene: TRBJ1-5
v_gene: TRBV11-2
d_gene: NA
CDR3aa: CASSLMRGQPQHF
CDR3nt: TGTGCCAGCAGCTTAATGAGAGGTCAGCCCCAGCATTTT

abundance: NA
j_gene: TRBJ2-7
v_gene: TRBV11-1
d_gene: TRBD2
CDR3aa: CASSKIAGEQYF
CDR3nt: TGTGCCAGCAGCAAAATAGCGGGAGAGCAGTACTTC

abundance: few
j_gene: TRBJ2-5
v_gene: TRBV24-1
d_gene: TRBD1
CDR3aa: CATSATGGRETQYF
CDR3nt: TGTGCCACCAGTGCAACAGGGGGCCGAGAGACCCAGTACTTC

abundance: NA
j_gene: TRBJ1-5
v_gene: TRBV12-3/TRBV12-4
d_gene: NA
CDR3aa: CASSSRTANQPQHF
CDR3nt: TGTGCCAGCAGTTCCAGGACAGCGAATCAGCCCCAGCATTTT

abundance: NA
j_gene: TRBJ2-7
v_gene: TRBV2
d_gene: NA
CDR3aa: CASSEGQVRSYEQYF
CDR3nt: TGTGCCAGCAGTGAGGGGCAAGTCCGATCCTACGAGCAGTACTTC

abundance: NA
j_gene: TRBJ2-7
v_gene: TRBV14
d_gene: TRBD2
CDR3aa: CASSQGGLAGGKYEQYF
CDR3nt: TGTGCCAGCAGCCAGGGTGGACTAGCGGGAGGGAAGTACGAGCAGTACTTC

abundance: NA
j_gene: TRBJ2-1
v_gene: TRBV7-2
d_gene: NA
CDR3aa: CASSQVGSSYNEQFF
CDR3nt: TGTGCCAGCAGCCAAGTGGGGAGCTCCTACAATGAGCAGTTCTTC

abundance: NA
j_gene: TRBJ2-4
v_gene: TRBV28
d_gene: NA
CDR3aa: CASRAQGGDIQYF
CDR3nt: TGTGCCAGCAGGGCACAGGGCGGAGACATTCAGTACTTC

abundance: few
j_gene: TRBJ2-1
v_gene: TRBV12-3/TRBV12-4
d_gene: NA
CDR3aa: CASTPSGALYNEQFF
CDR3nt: TGTGCCAGCACCCCATCGGGCGCCCTTTACAATGAGCAGTTCTTC

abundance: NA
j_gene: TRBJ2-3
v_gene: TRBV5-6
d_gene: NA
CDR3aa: CASALQGTDTQYF
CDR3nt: TGTGCCAGCGCCTTACAGGGCACAGATACGCAGTATTTT

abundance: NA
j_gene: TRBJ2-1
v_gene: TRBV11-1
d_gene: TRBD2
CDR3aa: CASSRLAGPSSYNEQFF
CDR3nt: TGTGCCAGCAGCCGTCTAGCGGGTCCTAGCTCCTACAATGAGCAGTTCTTC

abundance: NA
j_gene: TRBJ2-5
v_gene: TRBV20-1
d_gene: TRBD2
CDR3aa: CSPPAASGFGRETQYF
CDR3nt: TGCAGTCCCCCGGCGGCTAGCGGGTTTGGGAGGGAGACCCAGTACTTC

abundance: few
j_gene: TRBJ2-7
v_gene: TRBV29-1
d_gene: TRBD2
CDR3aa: CSGYIAGGPSYEQYF
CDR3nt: TGCAGCGGGTACATAGCGGGAGGGCCCTCCTACGAGCAGTACTTC

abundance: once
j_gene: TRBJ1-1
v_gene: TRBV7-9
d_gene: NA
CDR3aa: CASSLAAGRKNTEAFF
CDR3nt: TGTGCCAGCAGCTTAGCGGCGGGACGGAAGAACACTGAAGCTTTCTTT

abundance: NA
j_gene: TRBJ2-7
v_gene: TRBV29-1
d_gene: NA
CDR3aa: CSVEASPGGSYEQYF
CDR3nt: TGCAGCGTTGAGGCCTCCCCCGGAGGATCCTACGAGCAGTACTTC